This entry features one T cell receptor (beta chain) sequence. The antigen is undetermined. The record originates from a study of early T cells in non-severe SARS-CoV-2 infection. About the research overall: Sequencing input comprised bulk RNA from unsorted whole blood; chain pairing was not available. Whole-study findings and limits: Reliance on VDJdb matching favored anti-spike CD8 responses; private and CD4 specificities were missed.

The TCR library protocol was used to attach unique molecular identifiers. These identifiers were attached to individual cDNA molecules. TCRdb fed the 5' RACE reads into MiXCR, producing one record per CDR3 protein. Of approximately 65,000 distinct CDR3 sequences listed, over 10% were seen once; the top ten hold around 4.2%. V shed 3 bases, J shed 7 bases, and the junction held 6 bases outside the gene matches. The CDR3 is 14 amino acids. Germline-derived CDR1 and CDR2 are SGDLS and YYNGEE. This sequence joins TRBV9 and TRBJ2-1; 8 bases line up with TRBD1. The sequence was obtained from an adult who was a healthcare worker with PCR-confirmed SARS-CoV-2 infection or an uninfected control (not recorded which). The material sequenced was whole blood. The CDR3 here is CASSGGQAGNEQFF. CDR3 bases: TGTGCCAGCAGCGGGGGACAGGCAGGGAATGAGCAGTTCTTC.